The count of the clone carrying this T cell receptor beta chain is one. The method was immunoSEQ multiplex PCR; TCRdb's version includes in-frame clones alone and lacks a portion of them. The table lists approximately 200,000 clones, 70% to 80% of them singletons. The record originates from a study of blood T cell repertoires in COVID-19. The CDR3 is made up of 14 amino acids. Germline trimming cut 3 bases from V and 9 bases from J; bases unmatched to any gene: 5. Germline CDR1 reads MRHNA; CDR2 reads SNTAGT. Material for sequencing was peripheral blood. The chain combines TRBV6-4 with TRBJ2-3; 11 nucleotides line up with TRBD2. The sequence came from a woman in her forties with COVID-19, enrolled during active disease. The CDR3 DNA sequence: TGTGCCAGCAGTGATAGCGGGGGGGCCGTAACGCAGTATTTT. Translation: CASSDSGGAVTQYF.